In its sample, the clone carrying this TCR beta chain was seen a few times. The antigen remains unidentified. Mismatch with germline at one junction end may stem from a read error. The CDR3 runs to 12 residues. Germline V gene lookup returns CDR1 SNHLY and CDR2 FYNNEI. There were only healthy Caucasians among the donors. TCRdb re-derived calls from the 5' RACE reads in MiXCR, one entry per CDR3 protein. The sample contains around 240,000 distinct CDR3 sequences, about 7% of which appear only once. The data were obtained in a study of identical twins. Study-wide findings and caveats: Fewer insertions marked abundant cord blood beta clonotypes; young adult naive trended weakly, memory not at all. Donors were not followed over many years; analysis was cross-sectional.

The same data also contributed to another study, on yellow fever vaccine responses in identical twins. From that second work: Reportedly, the T cell response mounted by twins to vaccine seemed partly convergent, partly personalized.

The receptor was isolated from a woman under 30 in good health. The chain uses TRBV2 and TRBJ2-4; 14 nucleotides line up with TRBD2. The sequenced material came from memory (CD45RO+) T cells sorted from blood. The CDR3 DNA reads as TGTGCCAGCAGTGAAAGGACTAGCGGGAGGCACTTC. The encoded protein is CASSERTSGRHF.